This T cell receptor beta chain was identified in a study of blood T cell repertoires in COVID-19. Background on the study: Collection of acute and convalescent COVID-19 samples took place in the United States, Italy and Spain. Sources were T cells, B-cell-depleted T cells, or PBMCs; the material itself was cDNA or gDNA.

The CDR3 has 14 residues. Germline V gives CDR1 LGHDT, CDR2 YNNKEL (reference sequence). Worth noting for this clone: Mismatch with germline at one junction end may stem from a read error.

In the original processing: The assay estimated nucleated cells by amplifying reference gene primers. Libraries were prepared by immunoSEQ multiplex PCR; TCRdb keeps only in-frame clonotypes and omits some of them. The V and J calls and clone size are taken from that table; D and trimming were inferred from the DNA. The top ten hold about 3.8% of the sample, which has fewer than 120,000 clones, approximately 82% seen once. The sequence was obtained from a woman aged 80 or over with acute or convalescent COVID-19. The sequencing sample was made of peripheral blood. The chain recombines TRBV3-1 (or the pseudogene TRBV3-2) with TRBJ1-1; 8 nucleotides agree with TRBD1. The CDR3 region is CASSLRTGRGKRIF. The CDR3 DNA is TGTGCCAGCAGCCTCCGGACAGGGAGGGGGAAGAGGATCTTT.